This is a list of T cell receptor beta chains from one sample in a study of T-cell reconstitution after alpha-beta-depleted transplantation in children. MiXCR, run by TCRdb on the PCR reads, gives a single entry per CDR3 protein. The sample carries 500,000 or so distinct CDR3 sequences, 10% to 12% recorded once. This material consisted of PBMCs, mostly from graft donor cells, taken 180 days after TCRalphabeta/CD19-depleted stem cell transplant. These receptors were obtained from a female patient between 2 and 15 years old who had a stem cell transplant for aplastic anemia, so the T cells may come from the graft donor. Both conserved end residues are part of each CDR3. D genes are given only for firm matches. Clone size is stated in some rows and not others, as once, few, many or a class when expanded.

j_call v_call d_call clone_size cdr3_aa cdr3_nt
TRBJ2-7 TRBV20-1 NA many CSASGILAYEQYF TGCAGTGCTAGTGGGATCCTAGCGTACGAGCAGTACTTC
TRBJ2-3 TRBV18 TRBD2 NA CASSPIPGGSTDTQYF TGTGCCAGCTCACCGATCCCGGGAGGTAGCACAGATACGCAGTATTTT
TRBJ1-2 TRBV14 NA many CASSQEAPGHYGYTF TGTGCCAGCAGCCAAGAGGCTCCAGGGCACTATGGCTACACCTTC
TRBJ1-1 TRBV28 TRBD1 NA CASSFLRTGTYAEAFF TGTGCCAGCAGTTTTCTTCGGACAGGGACTTACGCTGAAGCTTTCTTT
TRBJ2-1 TRBV24-1 NA few CATSDLLKREQFF TGTGCCACCAGTGATTTGCTTAAGCGGGAGCAGTTCTTC
TRBJ2-7 TRBV15 NA few CATSTGTPLEQYF TGTGCCACCAGCACCGGGACACCTCTGGAGCAGTACTTC
TRBJ2-7 TRBV19 TRBD2 NA CASSRRKRDTAGAYEQYF TGTGCCAGTAGTAGGAGGAAGAGGGATACGGCGGGAGCCTACGAGCAGTACTTC
TRBJ2-5 TRBV18 TRBD1 few CASSAGTGAQETQYF TGTGCCAGCTCAGCCGGGACAGGGGCCCAAGAGACCCAGTACTTC
TRBJ1-4 TRBV7-2 NA few CASSPRTTTNEKLFF TGTGCCAGCAGCCCGAGGACAACGACTAATGAAAAACTGTTTTTT
TRBJ1-1 TRBV25-1 NA NA CASSEGGVNTEAFF TGTGCCAGCAGCGAAGGAGGCGTGAACACTGAAGCTTTCTTT
TRBJ1-1 TRBV20-1 NA NA CSASPSGVSSNTEAFF TGCAGTGCTAGTCCTTCGGGGGTTAGCTCGAACACTGAAGCTTTCTTT
TRBJ2-3 TRBV5-1 NA many CASSSGGSTDTQYF TGCGCCAGCAGCTCCGGCGGTAGCACAGATACGCAGTATTTT
TRBJ2-1 TRBV20-1 NA few CSALPAGNEQFF TGCAGTGCCCTACCGGCGGGCAATGAGCAGTTCTTC
TRBJ2-1 TRBV6-2/TRBV6-3 NA many CASSYERLSNNEQFF TGTGCCAGCAGTTACGAGCGATTAAGCAACAATGAGCAGTTCTTC
TRBJ2-1 TRBV24-1 TRBD2 NA CATSDLGSGRPNEQFF TGTGCCACCAGTGATTTAGGTAGCGGGAGGCCTAATGAGCAGTTCTTC
TRBJ2-5 TRBV5-1 TRBD2 NA CASSLGVQMTSGETQYF TGCGCCAGCAGCTTGGGGGTGCAAATGACTAGCGGAGAGACCCAGTACTTC
TRBJ2-1 TRBV7-7 TRBD2 few CASSEGREAYNEQFF TGTGCCAGCAGCGAAGGGAGGGAGGCCTACAATGAGCAGTTCTTC
TRBJ1-4 TRBV20-1 TRBD1 NA CSAWGHRGNEKLFF TGCAGTGCTTGGGGCCACAGGGGAAATGAAAAACTGTTTTTT
TRBJ2-7 TRBV20-1 NA many CSAMDHSDEQYF TGCAGTGCTATGGACCATTCGGACGAGCAGTACTTC
TRBJ2-5 TRBV5-1 NA NA CASPYEQETQYF TGCGCCAGCCCTTATGAGCAAGAGACCCAGTACTTC
TRBJ2-2 TRBV5-1 TRBD1 many CASGLRQGSTGELFF TGCGCCAGCGGATTAAGACAGGGTAGCACCGGGGAGCTGTTTTTT
TRBJ2-3 TRBV6-4 TRBD1 NA CASSDSGGRGPDTQYF TGTGCCAGCAGTGACTCAGGGGGCAGGGGGCCAGATACGCAGTATTTT
TRBJ2-6 TRBV28 TRBD1 few CASSSSTGFRLLSGANVLTF TGTGCCAGCAGTTCGTCGACAGGGTTTAGACTTCTCTCTGGGGCCAACGTCCTGACTTTC
TRBJ2-7 TRBV20-1 TRBD2 NA CSARDPKAGTYEQYF TGCAGTGCTAGAGATCCAAAAGCGGGAACCTACGAGCAGTACTTC
TRBJ2-3 TRBV4-2 NA few CASSQRLVEGTQYF TGTGCCAGCAGCCAACGGCTTGTTGAGGGTACGCAGTATTTT
TRBJ2-5 TRBV15 NA many CATSSSKADQETQYF TGTGCCACCAGCAGCTCTAAGGCGGACCAAGAGACCCAGTACTTC
TRBJ2-4 TRBV11-3 NA few CASSLVSWRPMPLLAKNIQYF TGTGCCAGCAGCTTAGTTTCGTGGCGGCCGATGCCTTTACTAGCCAAAAACATTCAGTACTTC
TRBJ1-5 TRBV7-8 TRBD1 few CASSQGVRESQHF TGTGCCAGCAGCCAGGGGGTCAGAGAGTCCCAGCATTTT
TRBJ2-5 TRBV3-1 TRBD1 NA CASSQGTGNYRETQYF TGTGCCAGCAGCCAAGGGACAGGGAATTATCGAGAGACCCAGTACTTC
TRBJ1-1 TRBV19 NA NA CASRSGKQGNTEAFF TGTGCCAGTAGATCTGGGAAACAGGGGAACACTGAAGCTTTCTTT
TRBJ2-1 TRBV28 TRBD1 many CASSPRQGTFYNEQFF TGTGCCAGCAGTCCTCGACAGGGAACGTTTTACAATGAGCAGTTCTTC
TRBJ2-1 TRBV20-1 TRBD2 few CSALGLAGARNEQFF TGCAGTGCTCTTGGACTAGCGGGAGCGAGGAATGAGCAGTTCTTC
TRBJ2-3 TRBV18 NA many CASSPGHGSTDTQYF TGTGCCAGCTCACCGGGACACGGATCCACAGATACGCAGTATTTT
TRBJ1-6 TRBV18 NA NA CASSPLQGGNSPLHF TGTGCCAGCTCACCGTTACAGGGAGGCAATTCACCCCTCCACTTT
TRBJ2-2 TRBV12-3/TRBV12-4 NA many CASSLGQVDTGELFF TGTGCCAGCAGTTTGGGTCAGGTGGACACCGGGGAGCTGTTTTTT
TRBJ2-4 TRBV4-3 NA NA CASSPDQRNIQYF TGCGCCAGCAGCCCCGATCAACGAAACATTCAGTACTTC
TRBJ1-6 TRBV28 NA many CASSSSGVAGLYNSPLHF TGTGCCAGCAGTTCCTCGGGCGTTGCAGGACTATATAATTCACCCCTCCACTTT
TRBJ2-1 TRBV20-1 NA NA CSARESALYNEQFF TGCAGTGCTAGAGAGTCGGCCCTCTACAATGAGCAGTTCTTC
TRBJ2-1 TRBV7-6 TRBD2 NA CASSPSGRAWEQFF TGTGCCAGCAGCCCCAGCGGGAGGGCTTGGGAGCAGTTCTTC
TRBJ1-2 TRBV20-1 NA few CSAFYREGTYGYTF TGCAGTGCTTTCTACAGGGAGGGAACCTATGGCTACACCTTC